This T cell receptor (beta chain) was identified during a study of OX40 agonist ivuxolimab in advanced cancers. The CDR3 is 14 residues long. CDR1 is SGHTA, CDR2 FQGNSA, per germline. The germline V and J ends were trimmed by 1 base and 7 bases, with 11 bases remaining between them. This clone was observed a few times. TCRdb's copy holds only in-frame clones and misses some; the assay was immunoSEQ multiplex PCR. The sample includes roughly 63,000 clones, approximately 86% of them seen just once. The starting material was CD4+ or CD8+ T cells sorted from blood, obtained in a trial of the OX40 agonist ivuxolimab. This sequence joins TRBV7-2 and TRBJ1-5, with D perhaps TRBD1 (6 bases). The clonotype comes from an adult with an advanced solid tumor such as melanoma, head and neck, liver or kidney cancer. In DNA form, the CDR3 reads TGTGCCAGCAGCTTAGGGTGGGGGCGCCAGCCCCAGCATTTT. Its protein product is CASSLGWGRQPQHF.